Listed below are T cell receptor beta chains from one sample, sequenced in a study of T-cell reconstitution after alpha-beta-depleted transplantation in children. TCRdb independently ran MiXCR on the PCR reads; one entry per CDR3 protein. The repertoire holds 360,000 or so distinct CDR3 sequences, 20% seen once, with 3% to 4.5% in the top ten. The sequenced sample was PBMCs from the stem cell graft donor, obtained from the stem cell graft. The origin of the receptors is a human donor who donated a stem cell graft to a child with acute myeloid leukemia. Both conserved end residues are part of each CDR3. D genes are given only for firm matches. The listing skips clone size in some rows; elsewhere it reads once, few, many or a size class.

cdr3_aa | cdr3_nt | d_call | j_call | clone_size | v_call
CASSPSGLYEQYF | TGTGCCAGCAGCCCGTCGGGCCTCTACGAGCAGTACTTC | . | TRBJ2-7 | . | TRBV7-6
CASSQPTREQYF | TGTGCCAGCAGCCAACCAACTAGGGAGCAGTACTTC | . | TRBJ2-7 | few | TRBV21-1
CASSELVAGGNEQFF | TGCGCCAGCAGTGAGTTGGTAGCGGGAGGTAATGAGCAGTTCTTC | TRBD2 | TRBJ2-1 | few | TRBV10-1
CSARSWEGSYEQYF | TGCAGTGCTAGATCCTGGGAAGGGTCCTACGAGCAGTACTTC | . | TRBJ2-7 | many | TRBV20-1
CATSRDRGLGEQFF | TGTGCCACCAGCAGAGATAGGGGACTAGGTGAGCAGTTCTTC | TRBD2 | TRBJ2-1 | . | TRBV15
CASSPGQGGSTDTQYF | TGTGCCAGCAGCCCAGGACAGGGAGGGAGCACAGATACGCAGTATTTT | . | TRBJ2-3 | . | TRBV11-3
CASGTSGTDTQYF | TGCGCCAGCGGGACTAGCGGCACAGATACGCAGTATTTT | TRBD2 | TRBJ2-3 | . | TRBV5-1
CASSFDRTSGNTIYF | TGTGCCAGCAGCTTCGACAGGACCTCTGGAAACACCATATATTTT | . | TRBJ1-3 | few | TRBV7-2
CASSPRVEKYEQYF | TGTGCCAGCAGCCCCCGGGTAGAGAAGTACGAGCAGTACTTC | . | TRBJ2-7 | few | TRBV4-2
CASSSRGSLLQDTQYF | TGTGCCAGCAGCTCCCGAGGGAGTTTGTTGCAAGATACGCAGTATTTT | . | TRBJ2-3 | . | TRBV6-1
CASSLTQAGLFF | TGTGCCAGCAGTTTAACGCAGGCTGGGCTGTTTTTT | . | TRBJ2-2 | . | TRBV28
CASSLGRVAGVETQYF | TGTGCCAGCAGCTTAGGGAGGGTAGCGGGAGTTGAGACCCAGTACTTC | TRBD2 | TRBJ2-5 | . | TRBV7-6
CASSQSLNNEQFF | TGTGCCAGCAGCCAGAGTTTAAACAATGAGCAGTTCTTC | . | TRBJ2-1 | few | TRBV7-2
CASSQDGAREETQYF | TGTGCCAGCAGCCAAGATGGGGCTAGGGAAGAGACCCAGTACTTC | . | TRBJ2-5 | few | TRBV4-2
CASSYGGGEKYF | TGTGCCAGCAGTTATGGAGGGGGCGAGAAGTACTTC | . | TRBJ2-5 | many | TRBV6-5
CSANGARQFEKLFF | TGCAGTGCTAATGGGGCTCGGCAATTCGAAAAACTGTTTTTT | . | TRBJ1-4 | . | TRBV20-1
CASSFGEYNEQFF | TGTGCCAGCAGCTTTGGGGAATACAATGAGCAGTTCTTC | . | TRBJ2-1 | . | TRBV27
CASAPPRSLSGANVLTF | TGTGCCAGCGCCCCTCCTAGGTCTCTCTCTGGGGCCAACGTCCTGACTTTC | . | TRBJ2-6 | . | TRBV7-9
CASRDAVSYEQYF | TGTGCCAGCAGAGACGCGGTATCCTACGAGCAGTACTTC | . | TRBJ2-7 | . | TRBV6-1
CASSQDSVEWTFYEQYF | TGCGCCAGCAGCCAAGACTCGGTAGAATGGACCTTCTACGAGCAGTACTTC | . | TRBJ2-7 | . | TRBV4-1
CATSATGGNTEAFF | TGTGCCACCAGTGCCACGGGGGGGAACACTGAAGCTTTCTTT | . | TRBJ1-1 | . | TRBV24-1
CASSPAGGANEQFF | TGTGCCAGCAGCCCCGCAGGAGGAGCCAATGAGCAGTTCTTC | . | TRBJ2-1 | . | TRBV7-2
CASSLGLRVGNNQPQHF | TGTGCCAGCAGTTTAGGACTGCGAGTCGGAAACAATCAGCCCCAGCATTTT | . | TRBJ1-5 | few | TRBV12-3/TRBV12-4
CASSVLAGGSYEQYF | TGTGCCAGCAGCGTCCTAGCGGGAGGGTCCTACGAGCAGTACTTC | TRBD2 | TRBJ2-7 | few | TRBV7-8
CASSQDRYTGELFF | TGCGCCAGCAGCCAAGATAGATACACCGGGGAGCTGTTTTTT | . | TRBJ2-2 | . | TRBV4-1
CASSIGQGHQPQHF | TGTGCCAGCAGCATCGGACAGGGACATCAGCCCCAGCATTTT | TRBD1 | TRBJ1-5 | once | TRBV7-8
CASSVGTSGTTDTQYF | TGTGCCAGCAGCGTAGGGACTAGCGGGACCACAGATACGCAGTATTTT | TRBD2 | TRBJ2-3 | . | TRBV9
CASSSAGVRETQYF | TGTGCCAGCAGCTCAGCGGGAGTTAGAGAGACCCAGTACTTC | TRBD2 | TRBJ2-5 | few | TRBV11-2
CASSLATSGRFTGELFF | TGCGCCAGCAGCTTGGCGACTAGCGGGAGGTTCACCGGGGAGCTGTTTTTT | TRBD2 | TRBJ2-2 | . | TRBV5-1
CASSALEIGDTQYF | TGTGCCAGCAGTGCCCTGGAGATTGGAGATACGCAGTATTTT | . | TRBJ2-3 | few | TRBV12-3/TRBV12-4
CASSLLVEGGEAFF | TGTGCCAGCAGCTTGCTCGTTGAGGGCGGCGAAGCTTTCTTT | . | TRBJ1-1 | . | TRBV5-5
CSARVSGLSEQYF | TGCAGTGCTAGGGTTAGCGGGCTTAGCGAGCAGTACTTC | TRBD2 | TRBJ2-7 | many | TRBV20-1
CSARTGRGPLAKNIQYF | TGCAGTGCACGGACAGGGAGGGGACCACTAGCCAAAAACATTCAGTACTTC | . | TRBJ2-4 | many | TRBV20-1
CCALGAPGTSAYEQYF | TGCTGTGCTTTGGGGGCCCCCGGGACTAGCGCCTACGAGCAGTACTTC | TRBD2 | TRBJ2-7 | . | TRBV20-1
CSARPPGVVNGNTIYF | TGCAGTGCTAGACCCCCGGGCGTTGTAAATGGAAACACCATATATTTT | . | TRBJ1-3 | many | TRBV20-1
CATSDSSGRYEQYF | TGTGCCACCAGTGATTCGTCAGGGAGGTACGAGCAGTACTTC | . | TRBJ2-7 | few | TRBV24-1
CASRLVETQYF | TGTGCCAGCAGGCTGGTAGAGACCCAGTACTTC | . | TRBJ2-5 | . | TRBV28
CASTASGLSSYEQYF | TGTGCCAGCACCGCTAGCGGGCTTAGCTCCTACGAGCAGTACTTC | TRBD2 | TRBJ2-7 | few | TRBV3-1
CASRGSQGVGTEAFF | TGTGCCAGCAGGGGATCACAGGGGGTTGGCACTGAAGCTTTCTTT | TRBD1 | TRBJ1-1 | . | TRBV27
CASSLIPQGGNEQFF | TGTGCCAGCAGCTTAATCCCCCAGGGCGGCAATGAGCAGTTCTTC | . | TRBJ2-1 | few | TRBV7-3
CAISESKAGEGGNYGYTF | TGTGCCATCAGTGAGTCGAAGGCAGGTGAAGGGGGTAACTATGGCTACACCTTC | . | TRBJ1-2 | . | TRBV10-3
CASSALAGHNNEQFF | TGTGCCAGCAGTGCTCTAGCGGGACACAACAATGAGCAGTTCTTC | TRBD2 | TRBJ2-1 | . | TRBV12-3/TRBV12-4
CASSPSWGTGANTGELFF | TGTGCCAGCAGCCCCTCGTGGGGGACAGGGGCTAACACCGGGGAGCTGTTTTTT | TRBD1 | TRBJ2-2 | few | TRBV7-3
CASSPVGWRETQYF | TGTGCCAGCAGCCCAGTAGGCTGGCGAGAGACCCAGTACTTC | . | TRBJ2-5 | few | TRBV12-3/TRBV12-4
CASSVGQGALTYEQYF | TGTGCCAGCAGTGTGGGACAGGGGGCCTTAACCTACGAGCAGTACTTC | TRBD1 | TRBJ2-7 | few | TRBV12-3/TRBV12-4
CSVPYGDTLRTQYF | TGCAGCGTACCCTATGGGGACACTTTAAGGACCCAGTACTTC | . | TRBJ2-5 | many | TRBV29-1
CSVRTGVAYEQYF | TGCAGCGTTCGGACAGGGGTAGCCTACGAGCAGTACTTC | TRBD1 | TRBJ2-7 | many | TRBV29-1
CSASDSLNEKLFF | TGCAGTGCTTCGGACAGCCTTAATGAAAAACTGTTTTTT | . | TRBJ1-4 | many | TRBV20-1
CASSDSAEANEAFF | TGTGCCAGCAGTGACTCCGCGGAGGCCAATGAAGCTTTCTTT | . | TRBJ1-1 | . | TRBV6-4
CSARDEAVANTGELFF | TGCAGTGCTAGAGATGAGGCGGTCGCGAACACCGGGGAGCTGTTTTTT | . | TRBJ2-2 | many | TRBV20-1
CASSLARDGYYGYTF | TGTGCCAGCAGCTTAGCTAGGGACGGCTACTATGGCTACACCTTC | . | TRBJ1-2 | . | TRBV7-2
CSVDQYDTGELFF | TGCAGCGTTGACCAGTATGACACCGGGGAGCTGTTTTTT | . | TRBJ2-2 | many | TRBV29-1
CASSPPSTGGSNQPQHF | TGTGCCAGCTCACCACCGTCGACTGGGGGGAGCAATCAGCCCCAGCATTTT | . | TRBJ1-5 | . | TRBV18
CASRRRDLRKTQYF | TGTGCCAGCAGAAGACGAGACCTCCGAAAGACCCAGTACTTC | . | TRBJ2-5 | few | TRBV28
CASSQMAVLNTGELFF | TGTGCCAGCAGCCAAATGGCCGTCCTGAACACCGGGGAGCTGTTTTTT | . | TRBJ2-2 | few | TRBV4-2
CASSFSGVGTTEAFF | TGTGCCAGCAGTTTCAGCGGGGTTGGGACCACTGAAGCTTTCTTT | . | TRBJ1-1 | few | TRBV27
CSAQISPRGGTDTQYF | TGCAGTGCCCAGATTAGTCCGCGGGGAGGCACAGATACGCAGTATTTT | . | TRBJ2-3 | . | TRBV20-1